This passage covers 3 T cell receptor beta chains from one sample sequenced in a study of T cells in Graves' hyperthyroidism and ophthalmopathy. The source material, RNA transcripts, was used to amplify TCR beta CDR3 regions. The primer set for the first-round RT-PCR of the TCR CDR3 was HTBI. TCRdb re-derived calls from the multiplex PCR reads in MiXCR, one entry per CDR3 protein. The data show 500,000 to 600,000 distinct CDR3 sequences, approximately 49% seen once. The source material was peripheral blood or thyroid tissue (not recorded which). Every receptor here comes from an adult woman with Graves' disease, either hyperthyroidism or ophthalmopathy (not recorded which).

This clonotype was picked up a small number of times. The CDR3 here is CSFLGGWSETQYF. Here the CDR3 DNA reads TGCAGCTTCCTAGGGGGGTGGTCAGAGACCCAGTACTTC. The chain is built from TRBV29-1 and TRBJ2-5; TRBD1 or TRBD2 may be the D gene (6 bases each). V was pared by 8 bases and J by 4 bases, with 17 bases between. Germline CDR1 is SQVTM and CDR2 is ANQGSEA. The length of the CDR3 is 13 residues.

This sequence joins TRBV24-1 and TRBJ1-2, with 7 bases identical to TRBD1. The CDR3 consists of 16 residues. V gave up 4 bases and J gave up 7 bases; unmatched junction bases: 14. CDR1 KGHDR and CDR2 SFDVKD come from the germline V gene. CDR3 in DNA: TGTGCCACCAGTGACCCTACCCAGGGGGGGGGCTCTGGCTACACCTTC. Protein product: CATSDPTQGGGSGYTF.

The DNA of the CDR3 is TGTGCCAGCAGATCCCCCCCGGCAGGGACCTACGAGCAGTACTTC. Protein sequence: CASRSPPAGTYEQYF. The chain joins TRBV28 to TRBJ2-7, with D perhaps TRBD1 (5 bases). CDR1 is MDHEN and CDR2 is SYDVKM in the germline V gene. The CDR3 is 15 residues long. Trimming took 6 bases from V and 2 from J, leaving 17 bases between them.